A single sample is the source of the 27 T cell receptor beta chains below, sequenced in a study of T-cell reconstitution after alpha-beta-depleted transplantation in children. TCRbeta library construction was performed incorporating unique molecular identifiers. One entry per CDR3 protein, called by TCRdb with MiXCR from the PCR reads. The repertoire holds hundreds of thousands of distinct CDR3 sequences, with about a sixth as singletons. The material sequenced was PBMCs, mostly from graft donor cells, taken 360 days after TCRalphabeta/CD19-depleted stem cell transplant. All receptors derive from a male patient under 10 years old who had a stem cell transplant for acute lymphoblastic leukemia, so the T cells may come from the graft donor.

The sample holds many counts of this clonotype. This chain connects TRBV5-1 to TRBJ2-5, with a weak D call TRBD1 (6 bases). The CDR3 covers 13 residues. V was trimmed by 5 bases and J by 5 bases, leaving 13 bases between them. Germline V gene lookup returns CDR1 SGHRS and CDR2 YFSETQ. The CDR3: CASRTGEEETQYF. CDR3 DNA sequence: TGCGCCAGCAGGACAGGCGAGGAGGAGACCCAGTACTTC.

The V call is TRBV12-3 or TRBV12-4, the J call TRBJ1-5; D gene ambiguous. V was pared by 3 bases and J by 2 bases, with 8 bases between. The CDR3 has 14 residues. CDR3 region: CASSLAAGNQPQHF. The DNA for the CDR3 is TGTGCCAGCAGTTTGGCGGCCGGCAATCAGCCCCAGCATTTT.

This clonotype was counted ten times or more. V gene TRBV6-5 combines with J gene TRBJ2-3; 9 nucleotides align to TRBD2. The CDR3 is 15 amino acids. Germline V lookup: CDR1 MNHEY, CDR2 SVGAGI. The trim removed 2 bases at V and 1 base at J, leaving 1 base unmatched. CDR3 sequence: CASSYRTSGTDTQYF. The CDR3 DNA reads as TGTGCCAGCAGTTACCGGACTAGCGGCACAGATACGCAGTATTTT.

This chain connects TRBV14 to TRBJ2-7; tentatively, D is TRBD1 (6 bases). Germline lookup yields CDR1 SGHDN and CDR2 FVKESK. CDR3 length: 14 residues. V shed 0 bases and J shed 8 bases, with 14 bases lying between them. CDR3 protein: CASSQDSPGAKQYF. CDR3 nucleotides: TGTGCCAGCAGCCAAGATTCCCCAGGGGCAAAGCAGTACTTC. Full variable domain (rest looked up from reference TRBV14 and TRBJ2-7): EAGVTQFPSHSVIEKGQTVTLRCDPISGHDNLYWYRRVMGKEIKFLLHFVKESKQDESGMPNNRFLAERTGGTYSTLKVQPAELEDSGVYFCASSQDSPGAKQYFGPGTRLTVT.

In its sample, this clonotype was seen many times. The genes are TRBV11-2 and TRBJ2-5; D is undetermined. The ends were cut back, 1 base at V and 2 bases at J, with 2 bases in the middle. Germline CDR1 is SGHAT and CDR2 is FQNNGV. The CDR3 is 12 residues long. CDR3 protein: CASSLVQETQYF. CDR3 DNA sequence: TGTGCCAGCAGCTTAGTTCAAGAGACCCAGTACTTC. Full variable domain (missing parts from reference TRBV11-2 and TRBJ2-5): EAGVAQSPRYKIIEKRQSVAFWCNPISGHATLYWYQQILGQGPKLLIQFQNNGVVDDSQLPKDRFSAERLKGVDSTLKIQPAKLEDSAVYLCASSLVQETQYFGPGTRLLVL.

This chain connects TRBV27 to TRBJ2-2, with no clear D. With 3 bases removed from V and 0 bases from J, the gap between germline ends came to 8 bases. The CDR3 length is 15 residues. Germline V lookup: CDR1 MNHEY, CDR2 SMNVEV (reference sequence). The CDR3 loop reads CASSFYHPNTGELFF. The CDR3 bases are TGTGCCAGCAGTTTTTACCACCCGAACACCGGGGAGCTGTTTTTT.

This clonotype occurred a few times. The rearrangement joins TRBV7-2 to TRBJ1-2; D may be TRBD1 (5 bases). CDR1 and CDR2 (germline): SGHTA, FQGNSA. V was trimmed by 2 bases and J by 6 bases, leaving 10 bases between them. This CDR3 has 13 residues. CDR3 residues: CASSLRQTDGYTF. The CDR3 DNA reads TGTGCCAGCAGCTTAAGACAGACGGATGGCTACACCTTC.

In this sample, this clonotype turned up a few times. The genes are TRBV30 and TRBJ2-1; D unresolved. CDR1 is GTSNPN and CDR2 is SVGIG in the germline V gene (reference sequence). There are 8 residues in the CDR3. The CDR3 sequence: CVVNEQFF. The CDR3 region has the DNA TGTGTGGTAAATGAGCAGTTCTTC.

J is TRBJ1-5 and V is TRBV20-1, with TRBD1 as a possible D gene (6 bases). Between the trimmed V and J ends, which lost 1 base and 0 bases, there was a span of 7 bases. The germline CDR1 and CDR2 sequences are DFQATT and SNEGSKA (reference sequence). The CDR3 has 14 residues. The chain's CDR3 is CSARGTDSNQPQHF. The CDR3, as DNA: TGCAGTGCTAGAGGGACAGATAGCAATCAGCCCCAGCATTTT.

The chain links TRBV6-2 or TRBV6-3 to TRBJ2-1; 7 bases match TRBD1. This CDR3 contains 15 residues. Looked up from germline, CDR1 is MNHEY and CDR2 is SVGEGT. The J segment lost 6 bases and the V segment lost 6 bases, leaving 11 bases of the junction unmatched. CDR3: CASSQPGTALNEQFF. The DNA for the CDR3 is TGTGCCAGCAGCCAACCAGGGACAGCACTCAATGAGCAGTTCTTC.

This sequence joins TRBV9 and TRBJ2-3; TRBD2 is a possible D gene (6 bases). The germline V gene encodes CDR1 SGDLS and CDR2 YYNGEE. This CDR3 is built from 15 residues. V lost 4 bases, J lost 3 bases, and 15 bases lay in between. CDR3 sequence reads: CASSPRGLFTDTQYF. In DNA form, the CDR3 reads TGTGCCAGCAGCCCCCGGGGACTCTTTACAGATACGCAGTATTTT.

This clonotype showed up just a few times. CDR3 DNA: TGCAGCGTGGAGAACAGGGCAAGCACCACCGGGGAGCTGTTTTTT. This translates into CSVENRASTTGELFF. This sequence joins TRBV29-1 and TRBJ2-2; D is possibly TRBD1 (6 bases). The CDR3 extends over 15 amino acids. Trimming removed 6 bases from V and 4 bases from J, with 18 bases in between. Germline V gene sequence: CDR1 SQVTM, CDR2 ANQGSEA.

This clonotype showed up just a few times. The chain uses TRBV4-3 and TRBJ1-1; tentatively, D is TRBD1 (6 bases). This CDR3 is 14 amino acids long. Trimming removed 3 bases at V and 6 bases at J, with 14 bases between. Looked up from germline, CDR1 is LGHNA and CDR2 is YSLEER. Written as DNA, the CDR3 is TGCGCCAGCAGCCACCTGACAGGATCCGCTGAAGCTTTCTTT. Translation gives CASSHLTGSAEAFF.

A few counts support this clonotype. The chain joins TRBV28 to TRBJ2-2; tentative D call: TRBD2 (5 bases). Trimming took off 7 bases at V and 1 base at J, with 10 bases between the two ends. Germline CDR1 and CDR2: MDHEN and SYDVKM. The CDR3 spans 14 residues. This chain's CDR3 is CASKRRWNTGELFF. CDR3 DNA: TGTGCCAGCAAACGGAGGTGGAACACCGGGGAGCTGTTTTTT.

This clonotype was observed a handful of times. The chain combines TRBV7-2 with TRBJ2-1, with D hard to call. CDR3 length: 13 amino acids. Germline V gene sequence: CDR1 SGHTA, CDR2 FQGNSA. The ends were cut back, 5 bases at V and 0 bases at J, with 5 bases in the middle. CDR3 in amino acids: CASSPSSYNEQFF. In DNA, the CDR3 is TGTGCCAGCAGCCCTAGCTCCTACAATGAGCAGTTCTTC.

In this sample, this clonotype turned up a few times. This sequence joins TRBV30 and TRBJ2-7; the D gene is possibly TRBD1 (6 bases). From germline, CDR1 is GTSNPN and CDR2 SVGIG (reference sequence). The CDR3 is made up of 11 amino acids. V lost 5 bases and J lost 11, with 16 bases in between. The CDR3 here is CAWSAGEFEYF. The CDR3 bases are TGTGCCTGGTCTGCAGGGGAGTTTGAGTACTTC.

This clonotype was found many times. This CDR3 is CASSPRRGNTGTDTQYF. Here the CDR3 DNA reads TGTGCCAGCAGCCCACGGAGGGGAAATACAGGGACAGATACGCAGTATTTT. This sequence joins TRBV7-2 and TRBJ2-3; D might be TRBD1 or TRBD2, each matching 6 bases. The V and J ends lost 5 bases and 3 bases respectively, with 21 bases between them. The CDR3 totals 17 residues. Germline V gives CDR1 SGHTA, CDR2 FQGNSA.

Ten or more counts support this clonotype. This chain uses TRBV29-1 with TRBJ2-5; 8 nucleotides line up with TRBD1. The germline V gene has CDR1 SQVTM and CDR2 ANQGSEA. J lost 2 bases, V lost 5 bases, and 7 bases had no gene match. This CDR3 region has 14 residues. This CDR3 is CSVPLQGGQETQYF. The CDR3 nucleotides are TGCAGCGTTCCTCTACAGGGGGGACAAGAGACCCAGTACTTC.

This clonotype was observed at least ten times. V gene TRBV7-6 combines with J gene TRBJ2-7, with no clear D. CDR3 length: 14 residues. The V gene's germline CDR1 is SGHVS and CDR2 FNYEAQ. Trimming left V 5 bases short and J 0 bases short, with 11 bases between. CDR3 protein: CASSLDHGSYEQYF. The DNA of the CDR3 is TGTGCCAGCAGCCTAGATCATGGCTCCTACGAGCAGTACTTC. The entire variable domain, with the rest obtained from reference TRBV7-6 and TRBJ2-7, is as follows: GAGVSQSPRYKVTKRGQDVALRCDPISGHVSLYWYRQALGQGPEFLTYFNYEAQQDKSGLPNDRFSAERPEGSISTLTIQRTEQRDSAMYRCASSLDHGSYEQYFGPGTRLTVT.

This clonotype is termed medium-sized. The chain recombines TRBV29-1 with TRBJ2-1; 10 bases are a match to TRBD2. In germline, CDR1 is SQVTM, CDR2 ANQGSEA. After removal of 6 bases from V and 4 bases from J, the junction contained 6 bases not matched to a gene. The CDR3 length is 14 residues. CDR3 sequence: CSVGGLARYNEQFF. The CDR3 DNA is TGCAGCGTGGGGGGACTAGCGAGATACAATGAGCAGTTCTTC.

The chain employs TRBV12-3 or TRBV12-4 and TRBJ1-2, with TRBD1 as a possible D gene (5 bases). This CDR3 is 15 amino acids long. Trimming took 4 bases from V and 5 from J, leaving 17 bases between them. CDR3 sequence reads: CASSSQDGGQYGYTF. In DNA form, the CDR3 reads TGTGCCAGCAGTTCCCAAGACGGAGGACAATATGGCTACACCTTC.

This clonotype was picked up a small number of times. V and J are TRBV6-2 or TRBV6-3 and TRBJ2-5, with 7 bases aligning to TRBD2. The J segment lost 4 bases and the V segment lost 8 bases, leaving 10 bases of the junction unmatched. CDR3 length: 14 residues. Germline-derived CDR1 and CDR2 are MNHEY and SVGEGT. The CDR3 sequence is CASEAGWAGETQYF. The CDR3 nucleotides read TGTGCCAGCGAAGCGGGGTGGGCTGGAGAGACCCAGTACTTC.

This chain connects TRBV2 to TRBJ2-5; tentative D call: TRBD1 (6 bases). Germline CDR1 and CDR2: SNHLY and FYNNEI. CDR3 length: 14 residues. The ends were cut back, 1 base at V and 1 base at J, with 7 bases in the middle. The CDR3 is CASSEGTVQETQYF. The CDR3 DNA reads as TGTGCCAGCAGTGAAGGGACAGTCCAAGAGACCCAGTACTTC.

This clonotype has more than one count but fewer than ten. V gene TRBV25-1 combines with J gene TRBJ2-7; tentatively, D is TRBD2 (6 bases). The CDR3 contains 13 residues. CDR1 and CDR2 (germline): MGHDK, SYGVNS. Trimming left V 8 bases short and J 2 bases short, with 13 bases between. This chain's CDR3 is CASGGSQTYEQYF. As DNA, the CDR3 is TGTGCCAGCGGAGGGAGCCAAACCTACGAGCAGTACTTC.

This clonotype was found a few times. The rearrangement links TRBV12-3 or TRBV12-4 to TRBJ1-6; D not resolved. Trimming removed 5 bases at V and 15 bases at J, with 14 bases between. This CDR3 is built from 12 residues. The CDR3 DNA is TGTGCCAGCAGTCTTACCCTCCGGGGCCTCCACTTT. Its protein is CASSLTLRGLHF.

The rearrangement uses TRBV6-2 or TRBV6-3 and TRBJ2-1; no clear D. Trimming shortened V by 10 bases and J by 4 bases, and 41 bases separated the two germline ends. CDR3 size: 22 residues. The germline gives CDR1 MNHEY, CDR2 SVGEGT. The CDR3 sequence is CATRSFAPLDPSQTLRYNEQFF. DNA for the CDR3: TGTGCCACTCGATCATTTGCGCCATTGGACCCATCACAGACCCTACGTTACAATGAGCAGTTCTTC.

In DNA, the CDR3 is TGCGCCAGCAGCCGGGTCCCCGGAAACATTCAGTACTTC. Protein product: CASSRVPGNIQYF. The chain joins TRBV4-3 to TRBJ2-4; D unclear. The germline CDR1 and CDR2 sequences are LGHNA and YSLEER. Deletions cut 4 bases from V and 6 bases from J, with 10 bases between. The CDR3 runs to 13 residues.